This TCR beta chain originates from a study of T cells in Graves' hyperthyroidism and ophthalmopathy. Regions amplified from RNA transcripts were the TCR beta CDR3 regions. First-round RT-PCR with HTBI primers amplified the TCR CDR3 region. TCRdb analysed the multiplex PCR reads with MiXCR anew, one entry per CDR3 protein. This repertoire shows some 700,000 distinct CDR3 sequences, 17% found once; its top ten account for about 16%. This clonotype was counted between two and nine times. Germline V gene data show CDR1 as LNHDA and CDR2 as SQIVND (reference sequence). The CDR3 consists of 16 residues. The V gene lost 5 bases and the J gene lost 0 bases, with 14 bases spanning the gap.

This sequence joins TRBV19 and TRBJ1-5, with D uncertain. This TCR derives from a man aged 50-60 years with Graves' hyperthyroidism. Specimen: blood. CDR3 nucleotides: TGTGCCAGTAGTGTCCGCCGGGAGATTAGCAATCAGCCCCAGCATTTT. Amino acid sequence: CASSVRREISNQPQHF.